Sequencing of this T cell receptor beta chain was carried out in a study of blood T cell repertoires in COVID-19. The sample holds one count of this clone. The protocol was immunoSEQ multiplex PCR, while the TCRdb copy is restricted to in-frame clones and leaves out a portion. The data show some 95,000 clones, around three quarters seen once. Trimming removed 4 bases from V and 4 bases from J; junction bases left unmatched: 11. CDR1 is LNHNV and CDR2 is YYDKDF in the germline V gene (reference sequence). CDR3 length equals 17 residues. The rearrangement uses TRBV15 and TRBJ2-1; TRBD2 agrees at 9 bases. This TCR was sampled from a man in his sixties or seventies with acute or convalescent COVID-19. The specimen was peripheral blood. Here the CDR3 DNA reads TGTGCCACCAGCACAGATTTGGGGACTAGCAGTTACAATGAGCAGTTCTTC. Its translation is CATSTDLGTSSYNEQFF. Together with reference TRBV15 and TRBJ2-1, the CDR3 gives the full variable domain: DAMVIQNPRYQVTQFGKPVTLSCSQTLNHNVMYWYQQKSSQAPKLLFHYYDKDFNNEADTPDNFQSRRPNTSFCFLDIRSPGLGDTAMYLCATSTDLGTSSYNEQFFGPGTRLTVL.